This TCR beta chain was captured by sequencing in a study of cytomegalovirus exposure and HLA in healthy donors. Across the study: About 200 million T cells yielded 90 million to 130 million unique TCR beta sequences in earlier analysis.

Remarks on this clone: The antigen remains undetermined.

This PCR relied on a set of 60 Vbeta primers and 13 Jbeta primers. Method: immunoSEQ multiplex PCR; TCRdb's copy keeps in-frame clones and lacks some. There are some 130,000 clones in the sample; roughly four fifths occur only once, and around 2% lies in the top ten. The CDR3 extends over 14 amino acids. V gave up 1 base and J gave up 2 bases, with 9 bases separating them. The germline V gene has CDR1 SGHAT and CDR2 FQNNGV. Study observations and caveats: By a later analysis, the bulk of CMV-associated TCR beta chains appeared HLA-restricted. Later analysis identified a missense DCLRE1C variant that was linked to TCR beta V- and J-gene trimming. The study reported that TCR beta sequences accurately predicted HLA-A and HLA-B alleles in most subjects.

The chain recombines TRBV11-2 with TRBJ2-7; D perhaps matches TRBD2 (5 bases). Sample: PBMCs. This clonotype was sampled from a man aged 25-45 years in good health and CMV-seronegative. CDR3 nucleotides: TGTGCCAGCAGCTTAGGGCGGGTGACCTACGAGCAGTACTTC. Its protein product is CASSLGRVTYEQYF.